A single sample gave rise to the 13 T cell receptor beta chains below, sequenced in a study of T cell repertoires in cytomegalovirus infection. Via MiXCR, TCRdb re-called the reads, giving one row per CDR3 protein. The top ten hold 7.5% to 9% of the sample, which has 300,000 to 450,000 distinct CDR3 sequences, less than 20% seen once. The sequencing sample was made of PBMCs. The receptors originated from a human donor in good health (CMV status not recorded). Some clones in this sample may be carry-over from other donors' samples.

This clonotype occurred many times. J is TRBJ1-1 and V is TRBV9; no clear D gene. V was clipped by 3 bases and J by 1 base, with 7 bases between them. The length of the CDR3 is 13 residues. Germline CDR1 SGDLS, CDR2 YYNGEE. CDR3 bases: TGTGCCAGCAGCGAGGGCCCGAACACTGAAGCTTTCTTT. It is translated as CASSEGPNTEAFF.

This clonotype was counted many times. V is TRBV12-3 or TRBV12-4 and J is TRBJ2-3, with 13 bases that match TRBD2. J was trimmed by 0 bases and V by 5 bases; bases with no gene match: 5. The CDR3 is made up of 17 amino acids. DNA for the CDR3: TGTGCCAGCAGTCCCGAGACTAGCGGGAGGAGCACAGATACGCAGTATTTT. Its protein product is CASSPETSGRSTDTQYF.

This clonotype came up a few times. This chain connects TRBV2 to TRBJ2-5; either TRBD1 or TRBD2 may supply D (5 bases each). The length of the CDR3 is 15 residues. V lost 1 base, J lost 2 bases, and 11 bases lay in between. Germline assignment: CDR1 SNHLY and CDR2 FYNNEI. The CDR3 DNA reads TGTGCCAGCAGTGAAGTGGGGACGACTCAAGAGACCCAGTACTTC. It specifies CASSEVGTTQETQYF.

V is TRBV5-5 and J is TRBJ2-7; D remains ambiguous. The CDR3 extends over 13 amino acids. Trimming removed 2 bases from V and 5 bases from J, with 11 bases in between. Germline V gene lookup returns CDR1 SGHKS and CDR2 YYEKEE (reference sequence). The CDR3 region has the DNA TGTGCCAGCAGCTTATCTGGGGTCCACGAGCAGTACTTC. Translation: CASSLSGVHEQYF.

The chain combines TRBV7-2 with TRBJ1-2, with TRBD1 as a possible D gene (5 bases). With 4 bases removed from V and 2 bases from J, the gap between germline ends came to 11 bases. This CDR3 has 14 amino acids. The germline V gene encodes CDR1 SGHTA and CDR2 FQGNSA. This chain's CDR3 is CASSSTGQNYGYTF. The CDR3 bases are TGTGCCAGCAGCTCAACGGGGCAGAACTATGGCTACACCTTC.

The chain carries TRBV7-2 and TRBJ1-3; TRBD1 might be the D (5 bases). Germline assignment: CDR1 SGHTA and CDR2 FQGNSA. This CDR3 region has 15 residues. Trimming cost V 3 bases and J 1 base, with 10 bases left between them. CDR3: CASSLRGASGNTIYF. The CDR3 coding sequence is TGTGCCAGCAGCTTGAGAGGGGCTTCTGGAAACACCATATATTTT.

The chain carries TRBV6-6 and TRBJ1-1, with D unclear. CDR1 and CDR2 from the germline V gene are MNHNY and SVGAGI (reference sequence). Trimming cost V 1 base and J 4 bases, with 19 bases left between them. This CDR3 has 17 residues. CDR3 in amino acids: CASSYFQTQNYGTEAFF. Here the CDR3 DNA reads TGTGCCAGCAGTTACTTCCAGACCCAAAATTATGGCACTGAAGCTTTCTTT.

The chain carries TRBV30 and TRBJ1-4; D call uncertain. The germline V gene encodes CDR1 GTSNPN and CDR2 SVGIG (reference sequence). This CDR3 has 14 amino acids. The V end was cut by 0 bases, the J end by 0 bases, with 5 bases between. In DNA, the CDR3 is TGTGCCTGGAGTGTTACTGCAACTAATGAAAAACTGTTTTTT. Its translation: CAWSVTATNEKLFF.

A few counts support this clonotype. This chain connects TRBV10-3 to TRBJ2-5, with TRBD2 identical over 11 bases. The CDR3 consists of 19 residues. Germline-derived CDR1 and CDR2 are ENHRY and SYGVKD. Trimming cost V 10 bases and J 3 bases; bases outside gene matches: 22. The chain's CDR3 is CATRGTDREASGRKETQYF. The CDR3 DNA reads TGTGCCACCCGGGGGACTGACAGGGAGGCTAGCGGGAGGAAAGAGACCCAGTACTTC.

In this sample, this clonotype turned up a few times. This rearrangement joins TRBV20-1 to TRBJ2-1, with TRBD2 identical over 9 bases. CDR3 length: 16 amino acids. V lost 5 bases to trimming and J lost 3 bases; unmatched junction nucleotides: 11. The germline gives CDR1 DFQATT, CDR2 SNEGSKA (reference sequence). The CDR3 DNA follows: TGCAGTGCTCACCTTAGCGGGAGCGGGATCTACAATGAGCAGTTCTTC. Its protein product is CSAHLSGSGIYNEQFF.

This clonotype was detected only a few times. The V call is TRBV19, the J call TRBJ2-2, with a possible D match to TRBD1 (5 bases). The germline CDR1 and CDR2 sequences are LNHDA and SQIVND (reference sequence). The ends were cut back, 2 bases at V and 6 bases at J, with 16 bases in the middle. The CDR3 has 16 residues. CDR3 coding DNA: TGTGCCAGTAGTATAAAGGGTACAGGTGCCCCCGGGGAGCTGTTTTTT. The encoded protein is CASSIKGTGAPGELFF. The full variable domain, completed using reference TRBV19 and TRBJ2-2, is DGGITQSPKYLFRKEGQNVTLSCEQNLNHDAMYWYRQDPGQGLRLIYYSQIVNDFQKGDIAEGYSVSREKKESFPLTVTSAQKNPTAFYLCASSIKGTGAPGELFFGEGSRLTVL.

This clonotype was detected many times. This sequence joins TRBV7-2 and TRBJ1-4; no reliable D call. The CDR3 is 14 residues long. Trimming cost V 5 bases and J 0 bases, with 7 bases left between them. Germline V gene lookup returns CDR1 SGHTA and CDR2 FQGNSA. CDR3 residues: CASSPFATNEKLFF. CDR3 in DNA: TGTGCCAGCAGCCCATTTGCAACTAATGAAAAACTGTTTTTT.

This clonotype occurred many times. The gene calls are TRBV7-2 and TRBJ1-3, with no clear D. From germline, CDR1 is SGHTA and CDR2 FQGNSA. Trimming stripped 3 bases from V and 0 bases from J, with 9 bases between. The CDR3 consists of 15 residues. Here the CDR3 DNA reads TGTGCCAGCAGCTTTTCTTCGATCTCTGGAAACACCATATATTTT. The encoded protein is CASSFSSISGNTIYF.